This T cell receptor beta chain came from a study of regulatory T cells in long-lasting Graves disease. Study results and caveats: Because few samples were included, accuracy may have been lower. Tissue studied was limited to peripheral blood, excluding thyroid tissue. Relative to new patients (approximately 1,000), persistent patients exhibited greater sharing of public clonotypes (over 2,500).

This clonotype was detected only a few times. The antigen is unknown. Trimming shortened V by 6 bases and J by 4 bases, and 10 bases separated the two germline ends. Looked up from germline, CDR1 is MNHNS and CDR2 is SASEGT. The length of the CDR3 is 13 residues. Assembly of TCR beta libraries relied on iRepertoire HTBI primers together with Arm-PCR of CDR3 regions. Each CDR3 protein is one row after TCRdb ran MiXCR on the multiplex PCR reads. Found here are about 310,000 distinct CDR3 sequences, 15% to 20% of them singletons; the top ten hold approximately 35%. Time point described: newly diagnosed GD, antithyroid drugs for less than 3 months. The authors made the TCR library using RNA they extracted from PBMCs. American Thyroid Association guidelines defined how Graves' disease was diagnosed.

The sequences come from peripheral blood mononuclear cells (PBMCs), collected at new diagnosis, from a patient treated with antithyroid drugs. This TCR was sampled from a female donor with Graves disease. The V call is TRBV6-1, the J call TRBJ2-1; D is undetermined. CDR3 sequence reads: CASRPPLYNEQFF. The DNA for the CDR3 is TGTGCCAGCAGGCCCCCCCTATACAATGAGCAGTTCTTC.